A selection of T cell receptor beta chains follows, all from one sample in a study of Graves' ophthalmopathy and Graves' hyperthyroidism. TCRdb reprocessed the multiplex PCR reads via MiXCR and lists one record per CDR3 protein. Found here are about 740,000 distinct CDR3 sequences, 40% of them singletons; the top ten hold about 40%. Sequencing input: peripheral blood. The receptors were sampled from an adult man with Graves' ophthalmopathy. Each CDR3 is given with its conserved first and last residue. Fields, in order: J gene, clone size, D gene, V gene, CDR3 DNA, CDR3 protein. The D gene is left open where the match is weak. Some rows mark clone size as missing; the rest say once, few, many or name a class of expanded clone.

TRBJ2-6 NA NA TRBV24-1 TGTGCCACCGACAGCGACACCGGGGCCAACGTCCTGACTTTC CATDSDTGANVLTF
TRBJ1-1 few NA TRBV20-1 TGCAGTGCTAGCGGGTACACTGAAGCTTTCTTT CSASGYTEAFF
TRBJ1-2 many NA TRBV7-6 TGTGCCAGCAGCTCTTCAAGGGGTGGCTACACCTTC CASSSSRGGYTF
TRBJ2-5 many NA TRBV7-9 TGTGCCAGCAGCGACGCCCCGACACAGGGCCCAAAAGAGACCCAGTACTTC CASSDAPTQGPKETQYF
TRBJ1-2 NA NA TRBV9 TGTGCCAGCAGTCGCGGGACCGATGGCTACACCTTC CASSRGTDGYTF
TRBJ2-7 NA TRBD2 TRBV2 TGTGCCAGCGCGCGGACTAGCGGGAGTGACGAGCAGTACTTC CASARTSGSDEQYF
TRBJ2-7 once NA TRBV7-2 TGTGCCAGCAGCTTAGTACCACTAGAGTGGGCTGGCGAGCAGTGCTTC CASSLVPLEWAGEQCF
TRBJ2-7 NA NA TRBV25-1 TGTGCCAGCCAGAAAGGGGGGCGGCTTCCCGAGCAGTACTTC CASQKGGRLPEQYF
TRBJ1-6 NA TRBD1 TRBV20-1 TGCAGTGCTAGAACCGGGACAGGGGATTCACCCCTCCACTTT CSARTGTGDSPLHF
TRBJ1-2 NA NA TRBV25-1 TGTGCCAGCAGTGAGATAGGGGAGGGCCATGGCTACACCTTC CASSEIGEGHGYTF
TRBJ1-2 many NA TRBV10-3 TGTGCCAGCAGTTGGGACGGATCATATGGCTACACCTTC CASSWDGSYGYTF
TRBJ1-4 few NA TRBV20-1 TGCAGTGCCCCCGATTGGGGTTCGAATGAAAAACTGTTTTTT CSAPDWGSNEKLFF
TRBJ1-1 NA TRBD1 TRBV7-2 TGTGCCAGCGACGGGACAGGGAGGTTGGGCACTGAAGCTTTCTTT CASDGTGRLGTEAFF
TRBJ2-7 NA TRBD2 TRBV7-2 TGTGCCAGCAGCTTGGCCTCCGGGACTAGCGGGAGGCGTTCCTACGAGCAGTACTTC CASSLASGTSGRRSYEQYF
TRBJ2-2 NA NA TRBV25-1 TGTGCCAGCATCGGTGTGGAGCTTAGCGGGGAGCTGTTTTTT CASIGVELSGELFF
TRBJ1-5 many NA TRBV24-1 TGTGCCACCAGTGATTCGGGCAATCAGCCCCAGCATTTT CATSDSGNQPQHF
TRBJ2-6 few NA TRBV5-6 TGTGCCAGCAGTGAAGCAACAGGGTCTGGGGCCAACGTCCTGACTTTC CASSEATGSGANVLTF
TRBJ1-1 NA NA TRBV9 TGTGCCAGCAGCGGCCCGGGACCCACCGGGGGCACTGAAGCTTTCTTT CASSGPGPTGGTEAFF
TRBJ1-2 NA NA TRBV29-1 TGCAGCGTTGGGACGAATCGAGATGGCTTCACCTTC CSVGTNRDGFTF
TRBJ2-7 many TRBD2 TRBV7-2 TGTGCCAGCAGCTTAGATAGCGGGGGCTACGAGCAGTACTTC CASSLDSGGYEQYF
TRBJ2-7 NA NA TRBV11-2 TGTGCCAGCAGCTTAGGAGCGGGCGGTTTCTACGAGCAGTACTTC CASSLGAGGFYEQYF
TRBJ2-3 NA NA TRBV19 TGTGTTGCGGAAAGCACAGATACGCAGTATTTT CVAESTDTQYF
TRBJ2-5 few TRBD2 TRBV9 TGTGCCAGCAGCGGGGGGACTAGCGCGGAGACCCAGTACTTC CASSGGTSAETQYF
TRBJ1-2 many NA TRBV14 TGTGCCAGCAGCCAAGAATGGAGGGACTATGGCTACACCTTC CASSQEWRDYGYTF